These T cell receptor beta chains were read from a single sample in a study of OX40 agonist ivuxolimab in advanced cancers. Sequencing was performed with immunoSEQ multiplex PCR; in TCRdb, only in-frame clones are kept and a portion is missing. The sample carries tens of thousands of clones, about nine tenths recorded once. This specimen consisted of CD4+ or CD8+ T cells sorted from blood, obtained in a trial of the OX40 agonist ivuxolimab. These receptors all come from an adult with an advanced solid tumor such as melanoma, head and neck, liver or kidney cancer. Each CDR3 is given with its conserved first and last residue. A D gene is named only where the DNA matches it firmly. Size values are once, few and many counts, or a class for expanded clones, and some rows have none.

>TRBD1|TRBV28|.|TRBJ1-2
CASSFAGTGDSYGYTF
TGTGCCAGCAGTTTTGCCGGGACAGGGGATAGCTATGGCTACACCTTC
>.|TRBV6-5|.|TRBJ1-2
CASSPGGYYGYTF
TGTGCCAGCAGCCCCGGGGGGTACTATGGCTACACCTTC
>.|TRBV15|.|TRBJ2-7
CATSRVERAFYEQYF
TGTGCCACCAGCAGAGTGGAGCGAGCTTTCTACGAGCAGTACTTC
>.|TRBV28|.|TRBJ1-2
CASRVTATYGYTF
TGTGCCAGCAGGGTGACAGCAACCTATGGCTACACCTTC
>TRBD2|TRBV7-2|.|TRBJ2-1
CASSLVGTSGSYNEQFF
TGTGCCAGCAGCTTAGTCGGGACTAGCGGGTCCTACAATGAGCAGTTCTTC
>TRBD1|TRBV7-9|.|TRBJ2-7
CASSLRGRGQSYEQYF
TGTGCCAGCAGCTTACGAGGCAGGGGGCAAAGTTACGAGCAGTACTTC
>.|TRBV28|.|TRBJ1-1
CASSLTARREAFF
TGTGCCAGCAGTTTGACAGCTCGTCGGGAAGCTTTCTTT
>.|TRBV19|.|TRBJ2-7
CASSIKGPGTYEQYF
TGTGCCAGTAGTATTAAAGGTCCGGGAACCTACGAGCAGTACTTC
>.|TRBV7-8|few|TRBJ2-5
CASSPTRVQETQYF
TGTGCCAGCAGCCCCACCAGGGTACAAGAGACCCAGTACTTC
>.|TRBV15|.|TRBJ1-3
CATSGGHISGNTIYF
TGTGCCACCAGCGGTGGACATATCTCTGGAAACACCATATATTTT
>.|TRBV19|.|TRBJ2-1
CASTLYNEQFF
TGTGCCAGTACACTCTACAATGAGCAGTTCTTC
>.|TRBV6-5|.|TRBJ2-1
CASSRSYNEQFF
TGTGCCAGCAGTCGTTCCTACAATGAGCAGTTCTTC
>TRBD2|TRBV9|.|TRBJ2-5
CASTKRGQQETQYF
TGTGCCAGCACGAAGCGGGGGCAACAAGAGACCCAGTACTTC
>.|TRBV6-4|.|TRBJ1-1
CASSYSSTNTEAFF
TGTGCCAGCAGTTACTCGAGTACTAACACTGAAGCTTTCTTT
>.|TRBV11-2|.|TRBJ2-1
CASRVRGGAQIEQFF
TGTGCCAGCAGGGTACGAGGGGGGGCGCAAATTGAGCAGTTCTTC
>.|TRBV19|.|TRBJ1-1
CASNLDRQMNTEAFF
TGTGCCAGTAACCTGGACAGACAGATGAACACTGAAGCTTTCTTT
>TRBD1|TRBV19|.|TRBJ1-4
CASSIGQGNEKLFF
TGTGCCAGTAGTATAGGACAGGGGAACGAAAAACTGTTTTTT
>.|TRBV6-4|.|TRBJ2-2
CASRRGGRGDTGELFF
TGTGCCAGCCGACGGGGAGGCAGGGGGGACACCGGGGAGCTGTTTTTT
>TRBD1|TRBV7-3|.|TRBJ2-7
CASSLGTGATYEQYF
TGTGCCAGCAGCCTCGGGACAGGGGCAACTTACGAGCAGTACTTC
>TRBD1|TRBV5-1|.|TRBJ1-3
CASITQGAGNTIYF
TGCGCCAGCATCACACAGGGGGCAGGAAACACCATATATTTT